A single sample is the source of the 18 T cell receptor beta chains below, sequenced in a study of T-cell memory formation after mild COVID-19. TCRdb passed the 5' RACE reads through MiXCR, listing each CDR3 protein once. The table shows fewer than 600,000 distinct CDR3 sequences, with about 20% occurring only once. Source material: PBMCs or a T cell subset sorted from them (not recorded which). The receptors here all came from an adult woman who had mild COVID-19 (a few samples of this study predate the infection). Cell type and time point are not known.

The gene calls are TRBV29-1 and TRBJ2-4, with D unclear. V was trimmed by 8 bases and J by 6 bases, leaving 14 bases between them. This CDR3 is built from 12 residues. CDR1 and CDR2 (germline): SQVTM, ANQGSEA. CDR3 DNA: TGCAGCATCTGGACCGGTGGAAACATTCAGTACTTC. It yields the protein CSIWTGGNIQYF. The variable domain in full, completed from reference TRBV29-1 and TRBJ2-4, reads SAVISQKPSRDICQRGTSLTIQCQVDSQVTMMFWYRQQPGQSLTLIATANQGSEATYESGFVIDKFPISRPNLTFSTLTVSNMSPEDSSIYLCSIWTGGNIQYFGAGTRLSVL.

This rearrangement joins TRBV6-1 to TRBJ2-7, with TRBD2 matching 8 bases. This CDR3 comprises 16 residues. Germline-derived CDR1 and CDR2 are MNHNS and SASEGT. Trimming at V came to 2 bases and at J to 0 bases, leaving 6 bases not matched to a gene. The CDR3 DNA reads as TGTGCCAGCAGTGAAAGGACTAGCTCCGTCTCCTACGAGCAGTACTTC. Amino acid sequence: CASSERTSSVSYEQYF.

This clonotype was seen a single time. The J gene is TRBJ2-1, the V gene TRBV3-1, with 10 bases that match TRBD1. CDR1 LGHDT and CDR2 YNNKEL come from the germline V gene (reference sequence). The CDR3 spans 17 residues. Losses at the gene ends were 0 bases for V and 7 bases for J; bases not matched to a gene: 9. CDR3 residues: CASSQEKVGTGENEQFF. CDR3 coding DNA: TGTGCCAGCAGCCAAGAAAAGGTAGGGACAGGGGAGAATGAGCAGTTCTTC.

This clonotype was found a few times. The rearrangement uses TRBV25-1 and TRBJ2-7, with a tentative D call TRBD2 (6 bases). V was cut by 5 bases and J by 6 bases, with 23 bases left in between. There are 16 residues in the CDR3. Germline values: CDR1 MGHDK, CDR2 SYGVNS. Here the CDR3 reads CASSPMPRGKRPEQYF. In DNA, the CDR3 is TGTGCCAGCAGTCCCATGCCCCGGGGGAAGCGCCCCGAGCAGTACTTC.

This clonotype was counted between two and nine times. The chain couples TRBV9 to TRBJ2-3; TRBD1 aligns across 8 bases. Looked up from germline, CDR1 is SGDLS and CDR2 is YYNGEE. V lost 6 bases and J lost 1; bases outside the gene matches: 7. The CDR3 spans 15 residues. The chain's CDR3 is CASTQGAGGTDTQYF. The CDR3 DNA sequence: TGTGCCAGCACCCAGGGGGCTGGTGGCACAGATACGCAGTATTTT.

CDR3 sequence: CASTSDRSNTGELFF. CDR3 sequence (DNA): TGTGCCAGTACCTCAGACAGGTCGAACACCGGGGAGCTGTTTTTT. The chain is built from TRBV19 and TRBJ2-2, with D tentatively TRBD1 (6 bases). V gave up 7 bases and J gave up 0 bases, with 12 bases separating them. CDR3 size: 15 residues. Germline loops: CDR1 LNHDA, CDR2 SQIVND (reference sequence).

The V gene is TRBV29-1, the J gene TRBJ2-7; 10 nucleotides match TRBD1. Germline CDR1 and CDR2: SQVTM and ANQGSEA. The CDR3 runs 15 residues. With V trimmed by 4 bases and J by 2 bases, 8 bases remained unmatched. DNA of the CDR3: TGCAGCGTTGTAGATCCGGGACAGGGGCCCTACGAGCAGTACTTC. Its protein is CSVVDPGQGPYEQYF.

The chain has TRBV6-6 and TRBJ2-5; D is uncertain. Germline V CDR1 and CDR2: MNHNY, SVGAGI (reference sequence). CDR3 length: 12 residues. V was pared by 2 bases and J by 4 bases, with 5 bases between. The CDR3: CASSYARETQYF. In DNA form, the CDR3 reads TGTGCCAGCAGTTACGCAAGAGAGACCCAGTACTTC.

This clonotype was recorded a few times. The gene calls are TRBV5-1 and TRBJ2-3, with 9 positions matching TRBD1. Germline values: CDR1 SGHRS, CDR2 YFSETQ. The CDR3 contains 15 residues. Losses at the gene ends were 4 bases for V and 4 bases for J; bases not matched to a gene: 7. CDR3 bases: TGCGCCAGCAGCACCGACAGGGGGACGTCAGATACGCAGTATTTT. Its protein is CASSTDRGTSDTQYF. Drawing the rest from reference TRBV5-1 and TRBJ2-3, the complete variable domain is KAGVTQTPRYLIKTRGQQVTLSCSPISGHRSVSWYQQTPGQGLQFLFEYFSETQRNKGNFPGRFSGRQFSNSRSEMNVSTLELGDSALYLCASSTDRGTSDTQYFGPGTRLTVL.

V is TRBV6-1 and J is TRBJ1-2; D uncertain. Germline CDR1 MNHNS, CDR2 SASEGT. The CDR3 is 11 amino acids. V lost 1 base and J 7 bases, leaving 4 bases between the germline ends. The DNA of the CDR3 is TGTGCCAGCAGTGAAGTCTTTGGCTACACCTTC. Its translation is CASSEVFGYTF.

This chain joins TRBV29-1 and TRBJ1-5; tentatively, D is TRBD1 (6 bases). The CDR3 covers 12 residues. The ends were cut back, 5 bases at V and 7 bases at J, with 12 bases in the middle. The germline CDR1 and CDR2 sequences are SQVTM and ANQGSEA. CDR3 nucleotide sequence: TGCAGCGTTTCACAGGGAGGCCAGCCCCAGCATTTT. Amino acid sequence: CSVSQGGQPQHF.

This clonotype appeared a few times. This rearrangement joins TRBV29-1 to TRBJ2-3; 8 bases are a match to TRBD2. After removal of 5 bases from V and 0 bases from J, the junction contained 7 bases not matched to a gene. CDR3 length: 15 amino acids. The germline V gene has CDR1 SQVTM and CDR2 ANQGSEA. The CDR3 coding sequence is TGCAGCGTTACCCCGAGCGGGGGAAGCACAGATACGCAGTATTTT. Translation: CSVTPSGGSTDTQYF.

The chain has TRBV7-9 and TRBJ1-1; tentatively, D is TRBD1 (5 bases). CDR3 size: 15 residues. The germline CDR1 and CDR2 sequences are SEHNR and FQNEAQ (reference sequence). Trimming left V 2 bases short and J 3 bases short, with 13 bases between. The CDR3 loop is CASSLLAGRDTEAFF. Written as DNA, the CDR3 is TGTGCCAGCAGCTTACTAGCAGGGAGGGACACTGAAGCTTTCTTT.

CDR3 nucleotides: TGCGCCAGCAGTTCGTCGGCAGATACGCAGTATTTT. Translation: CASSSSADTQYF. V and J are TRBV5-1 and TRBJ2-3, with D unresolved. Germline-derived CDR1 and CDR2 are SGHRS and YFSETQ. Trimming cost V 5 bases and J 4 bases, with 8 bases left between them. There are 12 residues in the CDR3.

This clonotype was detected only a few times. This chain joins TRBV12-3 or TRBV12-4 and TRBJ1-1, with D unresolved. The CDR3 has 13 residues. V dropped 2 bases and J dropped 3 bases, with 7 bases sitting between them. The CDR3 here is CASSLNPDTEAFF. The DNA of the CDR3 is TGTGCCAGCAGTTTAAATCCGGACACTGAAGCTTTCTTT.

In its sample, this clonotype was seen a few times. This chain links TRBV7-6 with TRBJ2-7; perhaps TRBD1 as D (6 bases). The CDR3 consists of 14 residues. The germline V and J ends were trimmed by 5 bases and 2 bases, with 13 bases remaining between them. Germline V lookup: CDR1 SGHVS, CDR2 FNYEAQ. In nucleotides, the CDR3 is TGTGCCAGCAGCCCAGGGGACACTACCTACGAGCAGTACTTC. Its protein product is CASSPGDTTYEQYF.

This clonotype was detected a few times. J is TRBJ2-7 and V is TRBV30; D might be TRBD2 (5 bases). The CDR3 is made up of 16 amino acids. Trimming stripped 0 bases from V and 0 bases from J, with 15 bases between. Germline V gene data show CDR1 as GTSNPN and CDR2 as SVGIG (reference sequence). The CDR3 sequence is CAWSVLRAAYSYEQYF. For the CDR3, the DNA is TGTGCCTGGAGTGTACTGCGGGCAGCCTACTCCTACGAGCAGTACTTC.

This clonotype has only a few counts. The CDR3 sequence: CASSQGLAGGPGGEQFF. DNA of the CDR3: TGTGCCAGCAGCCAGGGACTAGCGGGAGGCCCAGGGGGTGAGCAGTTCTTC. The rearrangement joins TRBV3-1 to TRBJ2-1; TRBD2 matches at 15 bases. The CDR3 covers 17 residues. Looked up from germline, CDR1 is LGHDT and CDR2 is YNNKEL (reference sequence). V shed 3 bases and J 9 bases; nucleotides not matched to a gene: 9.